One and the same sample provided the 15 T cell receptor beta chains below, sequenced in a study of blood T cell repertoires in COVID-19 (dated by TCRdb to 2018 to 2020). The protocol used for the library was the immunoSEQ multiplex PCR assay. This is the immuneACCESS table as TCRdb keeps it, with only in-frame sequences that have V and J called. A part of the clones is gone; compared with another copy, unresolved V genes explain less than half, and the rest is unexplained. The sample profile shows under 140,000 clones; approximately 80% of them were found once. 16% of the sample rests with the top ten. What was sequenced was peripheral blood. The receptors shown here come from an older woman with acute or convalescent COVID-19.

The gene calls are TRBV18 and TRBJ1-2, with a tentative D call TRBD1 (5 bases). Per germline, CDR1 KGHSH and CDR2 LQKENI. CDR3 length equals 14 residues. V was trimmed by 2 bases and J by 4 bases, leaving 11 bases between them. CDR3 residues: CASSPSTALYGYTF. The CDR3 DNA reads as TGTGCCAGCTCACCATCGACAGCCCTCTATGGCTACACCTTC.

The chain combines TRBV18 with TRBJ2-7, with TRBD2 matching 7 bases. V shed 2 bases, J shed 4 bases, and the junction held 17 bases outside the gene matches. Germline-derived CDR1 and CDR2 are KGHSH and LQKENI. CDR3 size: 18 residues. CDR3: CASSPTPFPLASGYEQYF. The DNA of the CDR3 is TGTGCCAGCTCACCAACCCCCTTCCCCCTAGCTAGCGGTTACGAGCAGTACTTC.

The chain joins TRBV9 to TRBJ1-4; D may be TRBD1 (5 bases). The germline CDR1 and CDR2 sequences are SGDLS and YYNGEE. The CDR3 contains 15 residues. Trimming took off 0 bases at V and 8 bases at J, with 14 bases between the two ends. The CDR3 DNA reads TGTGCCAGCAGCGTAGGTCGGGGGTTCTTGGAAAAACTGTTTTTT. It encodes CASSVGRGFLEKLFF.

This chain links TRBV9 with TRBJ2-1; 7 nucleotides align to TRBD1. After removal of 2 bases from V and 2 bases from J, the junction contained 4 bases not matched to a gene. Germline V gene lookup returns CDR1 SGDLS and CDR2 YYNGEE. The CDR3 covers 15 residues. This chain's CDR3 is CASSVRDRTYNEQFF. Written as DNA, the CDR3 is TGTGCCAGCAGCGTGAGGGACAGAACCTACAATGAGCAGTTCTTC.

This clone has just a few counts. The CDR3 sequence is CSVDSAGKAFF. CDR3 DNA: TGCAGCGTTGATTCGGCGGGGAAAGCTTTCTTT. V gene TRBV29-1 combines with J gene TRBJ1-1; D gene ambiguous. The V gene's germline CDR1 is SQVTM and CDR2 ANQGSEA. CDR3 length equals 11 residues. V was pared by 3 bases and J by 9 bases, with 11 bases between.

The chain has TRBV7-9 and TRBJ1-4; TRBD1 matches at 8 bases. Germline V gene data show CDR1 as SEHNR and CDR2 as FQNEAQ (reference sequence). Germline trimming cut 5 bases from V and 8 bases from J; bases unmatched to any gene: 4. The CDR3 sequence is 13 residues long. As DNA, the CDR3 is TGTGCCAGCAGCCCCCGGGACAGGGAAAAACTGTTTTTT. This translates into CASSPRDREKLFF.

The chain uses TRBV4-1 and TRBJ2-7; 8 bases align to TRBD2. J was trimmed by 2 bases and V by 0 bases; bases with no gene match: 9. CDR3 length equals 17 residues. The germline V gene has CDR1 MGHRA and CDR2 YSYEKL. CDR3 loop: CASSQDRAAGAPYEQYF. CDR3 in DNA: TGCGCCAGCAGCCAAGATAGGGCAGCGGGGGCACCCTACGAGCAGTACTTC.

The chain combines TRBV19 with TRBJ2-1; 7 nucleotides agree with TRBD1. Germline loops: CDR1 LNHDA, CDR2 SQIVND (reference sequence). The J segment lost 6 bases and the V segment lost 4 bases, leaving 9 bases of the junction unmatched. The length of the CDR3 is 15 residues. The CDR3 protein is CASSTTGWGFNEQFF. The CDR3 DNA follows: TGTGCCAGTAGTACGACAGGGTGGGGTTTCAATGAGCAGTTCTTC.

The rearrangement joins TRBV6-5 to TRBJ1-5, with D hard to call. The CDR3 sequence is 13 residues long. CDR1 is MNHEY, CDR2 SVGAGI, per germline. V was pared by 0 bases and J by 11 bases, with 11 bases between. The DNA of the CDR3 is TGTGCCAGCAGTTACTCAGACGGGTCAGCCCAGCATTTT. This encodes CASSYSDGSAQHF.

J is TRBJ2-1 and V is TRBV27, with 15 bases that match TRBD2. V was clipped by 5 bases and J by 3 bases; unmatched bases: 11. This CDR3 has 19 amino acids. Germline CDR1 and CDR2: MNHEY and SMNVEV (reference sequence). Here the CDR3 reads CASSPKGLAGGPLYNEQFF. The CDR3 DNA follows: TGTGCCAGCAGTCCGAAGGGACTAGCGGGGGGCCCCCTCTACAATGAGCAGTTCTTC.

The CDR3 protein is CASSPSGAGELFF. The CDR3 DNA is TGTGCCAGCAGCCCCTCGGGGGCCGGGGAGCTGTTTTTT. The chain joins TRBV7-3 to TRBJ2-2; D perhaps matches TRBD2 (6 bases). This CDR3 has 13 residues. V lost 5 bases and J lost 6, with 10 bases in between. From germline, CDR1 is SGHTA and CDR2 FQGTGA.

The chain recombines TRBV6-1 with TRBJ1-2, with D maybe TRBD1 (6 bases). Germline V gene lookup returns CDR1 MNHNS and CDR2 SASEGT. V shed 3 bases and J shed 5 bases, with 10 bases lying between them. The CDR3 runs to 13 residues. The CDR3 sequence: CASSETGEYGYTF. CDR3 bases: TGTGCCAGCAGTGAGACAGGCGAATATGGCTACACCTTC.

The CDR3 reads CASKASGGPGYNEQFF. In DNA, the CDR3 is TGTGCCAGCAAGGCTAGCGGGGGACCAGGGTACAATGAGCAGTTCTTC. V and J are TRBV6-4 and TRBJ2-1; 10 bases line up with TRBD2. The ends lost 7 bases at V and 4 bases at J; junction bases unmatched: 10. Germline lookup yields CDR1 MRHNA and CDR2 SNTAGT. This CDR3 spans 16 amino acids.

This clone has at least ten counts. The chain joins TRBV5-6 to TRBJ1-6, with D perhaps TRBD1 (5 bases). V was shortened by 5 bases and J by 4 bases, with 10 bases between the two germline ends. CDR1 is SGHDT and CDR2 is YYEEEE in the germline V gene. CDR3 length: 14 amino acids. The CDR3 DNA follows: TGTGCCAGCAGTCGGGGGGGTTATAATTCACCCCTCCACTTT. This translates into CASSRGGYNSPLHF.

The chain couples TRBV5-1 to TRBJ1-2, with TRBD1 identical over 10 bases. The CDR3 is 14 residues long. Losses at the gene ends were 4 bases for V and 8 bases for J; bases not matched to a gene: 8. Germline CDR1 and CDR2: SGHRS and YFSETQ. CDR3 region: CASSAGQGMRGYTF. The CDR3 region has the DNA TGCGCCAGCAGCGCGGGACAGGGGATGAGGGGCTACACCTTC.